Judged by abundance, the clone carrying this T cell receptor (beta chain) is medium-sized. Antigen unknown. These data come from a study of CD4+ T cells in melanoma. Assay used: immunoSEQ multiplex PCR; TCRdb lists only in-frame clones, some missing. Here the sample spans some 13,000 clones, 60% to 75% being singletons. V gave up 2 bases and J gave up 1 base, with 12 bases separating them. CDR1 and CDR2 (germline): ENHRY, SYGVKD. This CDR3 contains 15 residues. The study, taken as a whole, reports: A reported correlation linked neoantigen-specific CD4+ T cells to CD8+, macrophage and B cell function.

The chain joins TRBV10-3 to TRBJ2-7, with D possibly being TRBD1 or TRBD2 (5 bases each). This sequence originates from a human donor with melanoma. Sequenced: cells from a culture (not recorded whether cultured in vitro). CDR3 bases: TGTGCCATCAGTGAGGAGGGGACCGGTTCCTACGAGCAGTACTTC. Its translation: CAISEEGTGSYEQYF.